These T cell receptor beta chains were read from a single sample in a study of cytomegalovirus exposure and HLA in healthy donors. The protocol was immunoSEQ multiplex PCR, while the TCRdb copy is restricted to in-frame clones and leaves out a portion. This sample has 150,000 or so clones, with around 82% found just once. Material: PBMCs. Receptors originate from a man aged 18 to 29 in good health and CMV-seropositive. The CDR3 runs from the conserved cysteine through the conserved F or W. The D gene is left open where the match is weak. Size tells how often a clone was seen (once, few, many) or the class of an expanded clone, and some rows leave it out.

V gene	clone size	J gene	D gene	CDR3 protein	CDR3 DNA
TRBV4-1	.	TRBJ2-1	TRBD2	CASSKWGLAGEVGYNEQFF	TGCGCCAGCTCTAAATGGGGACTAGCGGGAGAAGTTGGCTACAATGAGCAGTTCTTC
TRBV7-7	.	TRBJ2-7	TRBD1	CASSAGTGSYEQYF	TGTGCTAGCAGCGCGGGGACAGGGTCCTACGAGCAGTACTTC
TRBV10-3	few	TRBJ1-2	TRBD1	CAISEHRGNYGYTF	TGTGCCATCAGTGAGCACAGGGGAAACTATGGCTACACCTTC
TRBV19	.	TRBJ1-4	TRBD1	CASSITGTVTATNEKLFF	TGTGCCAGTAGTATAACGGGGACAGTAACCGCAACTAATGAAAAACTGTTTTTT
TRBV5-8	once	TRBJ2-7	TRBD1	CASSYVLGQGAWEQYF	TGTGCCAGCAGCTACGTGCTGGGACAGGGGGCGTGGGAGCAGTACTTC
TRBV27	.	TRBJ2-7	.	CASSLSVGVAYEQYF	TGTGCCAGCAGTTTATCGGTGGGAGTGGCGTACGAGCAGTACTTC
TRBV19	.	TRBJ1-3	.	CASSLGGSGNTIYF	TGTGCCAGTAGTTTGGGGGGATCTGGAAACACCATATATTTT
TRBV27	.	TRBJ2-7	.	CASSLVRVKGYAHEQYF	TGTGCCAGCAGTTTGGTCAGGGTTAAAGGGTATGCCCACGAGCAGTACTTC
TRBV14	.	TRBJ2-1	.	CASSQEGLGTFDEQFF	TGTGCCAGCAGCCAAGAGGGGCTCGGCACATTCGATGAGCAGTTCTTC
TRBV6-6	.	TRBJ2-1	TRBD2	CASSFGLGVSYNEQFF	TGTGCCAGCAGTTTCGGACTAGGGGTATCCTACAATGAGCAGTTCTTC
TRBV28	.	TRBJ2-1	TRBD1	CASSGGTGGQWILMEQFF	TGTGCCAGCAGTGGGGGGACAGGGGGCCAGTGGATCCTAATGGAGCAGTTCTTC
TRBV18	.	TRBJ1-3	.	CASSHRDSGNTIYF	TGTGCCAGCTCTCACAGGGACTCTGGAAACACCATATATTTT
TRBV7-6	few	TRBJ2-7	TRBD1	CASSSTGEQYF	TGTGCCAGCAGCTCGACAGGGGAGCAGTACTTC
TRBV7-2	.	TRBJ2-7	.	CASSFRASYYEQYF	TGTGCCAGCAGCTTCAGAGCGTCCTACTACGAGCAGTACTTC
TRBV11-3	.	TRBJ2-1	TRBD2	CASSLEAGGYNEQFF	TGTGCCAGCAGCTTAGAAGCGGGAGGGTACAATGAGCAGTTCTTC
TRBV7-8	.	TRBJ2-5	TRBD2	CASSPGLAGGETQYF	TGTGCCAGCAGCCCCGGACTAGCGGGGGGCGAGACCCAGTACTTC
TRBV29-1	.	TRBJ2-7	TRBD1	CSVEEEGTGGPYEQYF	TGCAGCGTTGAAGAGGAAGGGACAGGGGGCCCCTACGAGCAGTACTTC
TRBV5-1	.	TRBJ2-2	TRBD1	CASSFRGLVTGELFF	TGCGCCAGCAGCTTCAGGGGGCTCGTCACCGGGGAGCTGTTTTTT
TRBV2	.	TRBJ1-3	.	CASSLQGAGNTIYF	TGTGCCAGCAGTTTACAGGGTGCGGGAAACACCATATATTTT
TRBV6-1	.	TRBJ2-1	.	CASSNSNEQFF	TGTGCCAGCAGCAACAGCAATGAGCAGTTCTTC
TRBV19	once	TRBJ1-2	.	CASNLGRANYGYTF	TGTGCCAGTAACCTCGGGAGGGCTAACTATGGCTACACCTTC
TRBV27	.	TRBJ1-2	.	CASSLSTGRDYGYTF	TGTGCCAGCAGTTTATCTACAGGGCGAGACTATGGCTACACCTTC
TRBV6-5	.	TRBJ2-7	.	CASSDPSREQYF	TGTGCCAGCAGTGACCCCTCGAGGGAGCAGTACTTC
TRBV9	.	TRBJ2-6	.	CASSVSSSGANVLTF	TGTGCCAGCAGCGTGTCATCCTCTGGGGCCAACGTCCTGACTTTC
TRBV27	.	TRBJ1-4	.	CASRPREQSWSLFF	TGTGCCAGCAGACCCCGGGAGCAAAGTTGGTCACTGTTTTTT
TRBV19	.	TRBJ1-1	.	CASSIVPKGVTEAFF	TGTGCCAGTAGTATAGTTCCAAAAGGAGTCACTGAAGCTTTCTTT
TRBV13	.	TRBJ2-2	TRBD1	CASSQTGTVNTGELFF	TGTGCCAGCAGCCAAACCGGGACAGTAAACACCGGGGAGCTGTTTTTT
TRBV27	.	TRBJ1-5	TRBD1	CASSSTSTGGGQPQHF	TGTGCCAGCAGTTCCACCTCCACAGGGGGCGGTCAGCCCCAGCATTTT
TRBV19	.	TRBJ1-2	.	CASSFGVNYGYTF	TGTGCCAGTAGTTTCGGGGTTAACTATGGCTACACCTTC
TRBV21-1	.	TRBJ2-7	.	CASSESSYEQYF	TGTGCCAGCAGCGAGAGCTCCTACGAGCAGTACTTC
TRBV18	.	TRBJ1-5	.	CASSEGRDQPQHF	TGTGCCAGCTCAGAGGGTAGGGATCAGCCCCAGCATTTT
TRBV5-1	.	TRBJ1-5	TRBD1	CASSLSGTATYSNQPQHF	TGCGCCAGCAGCTTGTCCGGGACAGCCACATATAGCAATCAGCCCCAGCATTTT
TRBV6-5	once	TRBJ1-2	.	CASSAQGNYGYTF	TGCGCCAGCAGTGCTCAGGGGAACTATGGCTACACCTTC
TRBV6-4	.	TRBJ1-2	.	CASSWTGGGNYGYTF	TGTGCCAGCAGTTGGACGGGAGGCGGCAACTATGGCTACACCTTC
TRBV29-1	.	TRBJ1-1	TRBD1	CSAPGQGTEAFF	TGCAGCGCCCCGGGACAGGGGACTGAAGCTTTCTTT
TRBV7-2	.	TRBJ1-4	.	CASSLVHGGPGEKLFF	TGTGCCAGCAGCTTAGTCCACGGGGGGCCAGGGGAAAAACTGTTTTTT
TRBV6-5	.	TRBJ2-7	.	CASSYSNQRASYEQYF	TGTGCCAGCAGTTACTCGAACCAGCGGGCGTCCTACGAGCAGTACTTC
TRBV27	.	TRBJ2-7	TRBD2	CASSSLAGGPPSSYEQYF	TGTGCCAGCAGTTCCCTAGCGGGAGGGCCCCCAAGCTCCTACGAGCAGTACTTC
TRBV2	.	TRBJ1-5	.	CASSRYVTLDSNQPQHF	TGTGCCAGCAGTCGGTACGTTACTCTAGATAGCAATCAGCCCCAGCATTTT
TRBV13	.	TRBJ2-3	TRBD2	CASSLAGGPVDTQYF	TGTGCCAGCAGCTTAGCGGGAGGGCCGGTAGATACGCAGTATTTT
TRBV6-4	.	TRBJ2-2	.	CASSLADSNTGELFF	TGTGCCAGCAGTTTGGCCGACAGTAACACCGGGGAGCTGTTTTTT
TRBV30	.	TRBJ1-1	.	CAWVLPVTEAFF	TGTGCCTGGGTTCTTCCGGTCACTGAAGCTTTCTTT
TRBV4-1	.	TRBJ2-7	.	CASSQDLTVTYEQYF	TGCGCCAGCAGCCAAGATCTAACGGTAACCTACGAGCAGTACTTC
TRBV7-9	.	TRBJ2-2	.	CAGLKIGQGSNTGELFF	TGTGCCGGCTTAAAAATCGGGCAGGGCTCGAACACCGGGGAGCTGTTTTTT
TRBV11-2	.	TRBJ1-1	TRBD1	CASSFRTGPLEAFF	TGTGCCAGCAGCTTTAGGACAGGGCCGCTTGAAGCTTTCTTT
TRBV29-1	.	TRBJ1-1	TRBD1	CSVGRGHTEAFF	TGCAGCGTTGGCAGGGGGCACACTGAAGCTTTCTTT
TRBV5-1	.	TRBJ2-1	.	CASSPDPTGVGSYNEQFF	TGCGCCAGCAGTCCGGACCCGACGGGGGTGGGCTCCTACAATGAGCAGTTCTTC
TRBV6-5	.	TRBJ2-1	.	CASRPGTYNEQFF	TGTGCCAGCAGACCAGGTACCTACAATGAGCAGTTCTTC
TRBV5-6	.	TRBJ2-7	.	CASRSGGAEQYF	TGTGCCAGCAGATCCGGAGGGGCCGAGCAGTACTTC
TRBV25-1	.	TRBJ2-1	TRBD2	CASRGGSGSHNEQFF	TGTGCCAGTAGAGGAGGTAGCGGGAGCCACAATGAGCAGTTCTTC